This T cell receptor (beta chain) was captured in a study of blood T cell repertoires in COVID-19. Profiled with immunoSEQ multiplex PCR; TCRdb holds only in-frame clones, not every one. The sample carries some 90,000 clones, roughly 83% recorded once. V lost 1 base and J lost 8, with 11 bases in between. Germline-derived CDR1 and CDR2 are SGHNT and YENEEA. The CDR3 runs to 14 residues. The sequenced sample consisted of peripheral blood. The origin of this receptor is a human donor in a cohort sampled during active COVID-19. The chain combines TRBV11-3 with TRBJ2-2; D possibly corresponds to TRBD1 (5 bases). CDR3 in DNA: TGTGCCAGCAGCTTAGGGTCGCAGGGAGGGGAGCTGTTTTTT. Protein product: CASSLGSQGGELFF.